This is a list of T cell receptor beta chains from one sample in a study of shared clonotypes between healthy human individuals. Here immunoSEQ multiplex PCR was the method, and the copy in TCRdb shows in-frame clones only, minus some. The repertoire holds 2 million to 3 million clones, with more than 85% as singletons. The sample taken for sequencing was naive CD4+ T cells from PBMCs. These receptors were collected from a man younger than 35 in good health. Some clones in this sample may be carry-over from other donors' samples. CDR3s include the opening cysteine and the closing phenylalanine or tryptophan. The D gene is left open where the match is weak. Size tells how often a clone was seen (once, few, many) or the class of an expanded clone, and some rows leave it out.

>-|TRBJ1-3|-|TRBV5-5
TGTGCCAGCAGCTACCGGGACCAAATTGGAAACACCATATATTTT
CASSYRDQIGNTIYF
>-|TRBJ1-2|-|TRBV7-2
TGTGCCAGCAGCTTAGGGTTGGGGCCCTATGGCTACACCTTC
CASSLGLGPYGYTF
>TRBD2|TRBJ2-3|-|TRBV10-3
TGTGCCATCAGTGGGGGCGGTAGCGGGGCATTTGTTACGCAGTATTTT
CAISGGGSGAFVTQYF
>-|TRBJ2-1|-|TRBV5-1
TGCGCCAGCAGCTTGGTCGGGCTAGATGACAATGAGCAGTTCTTC
CASSLVGLDDNEQFF
>-|TRBJ2-5|-|TRBV18
TGTGCCAGCTCACCGTTTCAGCGGGCCGGTCCAGAGACCCAGTACTTC
CASSPFQRAGPETQYF
>TRBD1|TRBJ1-2|-|TRBV27
TGTGCCAGCAGTTACAGACAGGGGTACTATGGCTACACCTTC
CASSYRQGYYGYTF
>-|TRBJ1-5|-|TRBV9
TGTGCCAGCAGCTTAGGGCCCCAGTTTAATCAGCCCCAGCATTTT
CASSLGPQFNQPQHF
>-|TRBJ2-5|once|TRBV5-1
TGCGCCAGCGCACTTGCGCCGCCATCGGAGACCCAGTACTTC
CASALAPPSETQYF
>-|TRBJ2-3|-|TRBV7-9
TGTGCCAGCAGCTTTGACAGGACAGATACGCAGTATTTT
CASSFDRTDTQYF
>-|TRBJ2-5|-|TRBV29-1
TGCAGCGTTGAAGAAGGGGCCCACACCCAAGAGACCCAGTACTTC
CSVEEGAHTQETQYF
>-|TRBJ2-3|-|TRBV7-3
TGTGCCAGCAGCTTAAACGGGCCTAGCACAGATACGCAGTATTTT
CASSLNGPSTDTQYF
>TRBD1|TRBJ2-1|-|TRBV7-9
TGTGCCAGCAGCCGAGGACAGGGAAGCAATGAGCAGTTCTTC
CASSRGQGSNEQFF
>TRBD1|TRBJ2-1|-|TRBV7-3
TGTGCCAGCAGCCCAGGGGGAAGCAATGAGCAGTTCTTC
CASSPGGSNEQFF
>-|TRBJ2-5|-|TRBV4-3
TGCGCCAGCAGTCGACAGGTTCAAGAGACCCAGTACTTC
CASSRQVQETQYF
>TRBD2|TRBJ2-5|-|TRBV5-6
TGTGCCAGCAGCTTGACTAGCGGGGTTCAAGAGACCCAGTACTTC
CASSLTSGVQETQYF
>-|TRBJ2-7|-|TRBV30
TGTGCCTGGAGTCTTGCCAGCTACGAGCAGTACTTC
CAWSLASYEQYF
>-|TRBJ1-5|-|TRBV28
TGTGCCAGCAGTTTCGTACAGGGCAATGGTCAGCCCCAGCATTTT
CASSFVQGNGQPQHF
>TRBD2|TRBJ2-7|-|TRBV11-3
TGTGCCAGCAGCTTAGAGACTAGCGGAGACTACGAGCAGTACTTC
CASSLETSGDYEQYF
>-|TRBJ2-7|once|TRBV4-1
TGCGCCAGCAGCCAAGAACAAGCGATCTCCTACGAGCAGTACTTC
CASSQEQAISYEQYF
>-|TRBJ1-1|few|TRBV2
TGTGCCAGCAGTGTCAACACTGAAGCTTTCTTT
CASSVNTEAFF
>TRBD2|TRBJ2-1|-|TRBV7-9
TGTGCCAGCAGATTACCAGGACTAGCGGGAGCTCACAATGAGCAGTTCTTC
CASRLPGLAGAHNEQFF
>-|TRBJ2-2|-|TRBV21-1
TGTGCCAGCAGCAAACCCGGGACAGGGTGGACCGGGGAGCTGTTTTTT
CASSKPGTGWTGELFF